This is a list of T cell receptor beta chains from one sample in a study of blood T cell repertoires in COVID-19. Repertoires were generated with immunoSEQ multiplex PCR, while TCRdb's copy carries only in-frame clones and drops some. The sample records a few hundred thousand clones, roughly 87% being singletons. Sequencing used PBMCs or T cells enriched from blood (not recorded which). The source is a man between 18 and 29 years old with acute COVID-19. Each CDR3 is given with its conserved first and last residue. A D gene is named only where the DNA matches it firmly. The listing skips clone size in some rows; elsewhere it reads once, few, many or a size class.

CASSTTRSMNTEAFF	TGTGCCAGTAGTACTACTAGGTCGATGAACACTGAAGCTTTCTTT	NA	15	NA	TRBV19	TRBJ1-1
CASSFQDRGSYGYTF	TGTGCCAGCAGCTTCCAGGACAGGGGGAGTTATGGCTACACCTTC	once	15	TRBD1	TRBV5-6	TRBJ1-2
CASTLRGDNTDTQYF	TGTGCCAGCACCTTACGGGGGGACAACACAGATACGCAGTATTTT	NA	15	NA	TRBV7-3	TRBJ2-3
CASSGTGEKLFF	TGTGCCAGCAGCGGGACAGGGGAGAAACTGTTTTTT	once	12	TRBD1	TRBV5-6	TRBJ1-4
CASSQQPGQTNEKLFF	TGTGCCAGCAGCCAGCAACCGGGACAGACAAATGAAAAACTGTTTTTT	NA	16	TRBD1	TRBV7-2	TRBJ1-4
CASSPDGGGRRSPLHF	TGCGCCAGCAGCCCGGATGGGGGGGGTCGAAGATCACCCCTCCACTTT	NA	16	NA	TRBV5-1	TRBJ1-6
CASSQGGGGYTF	TGTGCCAGCAGCCAAGGGGGGGGAGGCTACACCTTC	NA	12	NA	TRBV3-1/TRBV3-2	TRBJ1-2
CASSSHRGGRNEQYF	TGTGCCAGCAGCTCACACAGGGGGGGAAGAAACGAGCAGTACTTC	NA	15	NA	TRBV7-2	TRBJ2-7
CASRAGTGRYNEQFF	TGTGCCAGCAGAGCCGGGACAGGCCGGTACAATGAGCAGTTCTTC	NA	15	TRBD1	TRBV2	TRBJ2-1
CASSSGQAISGNTIYF	TGTGCCAGCAGCTCCGGACAGGCTATTTCTGGAAACACCATATATTTT	NA	16	TRBD1	TRBV28	TRBJ1-3
CSVEGGDSPSQTQYF	TGCAGCGTTGAAGGAGGAGACTCCCCGTCGCAGACCCAGTACTTC	NA	15	NA	TRBV29-1	TRBJ2-5
CASSVHADVRDSPLHF	TGTGCCAGCAGCGTCCACGCCGATGTGCGGGATTCACCCCTCCACTTT	once	16	NA	TRBV9	TRBJ1-6
CASGRDRGRIGNTIYF	TGTGCCAGCGGCCGGGACAGGGGGCGAATTGGAAACACCATATATTTT	NA	16	TRBD1	TRBV11-3	TRBJ1-3
CASSFGTGEYTF	TGTGCCAGCAGTTTCGGGACAGGGGAATACACCTTC	NA	12	TRBD1	TRBV12-3/TRBV12-4	TRBJ1-2
CASSQPPRTGDTEAFF	TGCGCCAGCAGCCAGCCTCCTCGGACGGGGGACACTGAAGCTTTCTTT	medium-sized	16	NA	TRBV4-1	TRBJ1-1
CASSHTAPRRGGAKNIQYF	TGTGCCAGTAGCCACACCGCGCCCCGCCGGGGGGGGGCGAAAAACATTCAGTACTTC	NA	19	TRBD2	TRBV19	TRBJ2-4
CASSREYAPYNEQFF	TGTGCCAGTAGTCGGGAGTACGCACCATACAATGAGCAGTTCTTC	NA	15	NA	TRBV19	TRBJ2-1
CASSSFEVFDTF	TGTGCCAGCAGCTCCTTCGAGGTTTTCGACACCTTC	NA	12	NA	TRBV7-2	TRBJ1-2
CASSPTRGGNYGYTF	TGTGCCAGCAGCCCCACCCGGGGGGGAAACTATGGCTACACCTTC	NA	15	NA	TRBV28	TRBJ1-2
CASSRGVGNTIYF	TGTGCCAGCAGCCGGGGGGTCGGAAACACCATATATTTT	NA	13	NA	TRBV14	TRBJ1-3
CASNAGQETQYF	TGTGCCAGCAACGCCGGCCAAGAGACCCAGTACTTC	NA	12	NA	TRBV11-3	TRBJ2-5
CASSELLAADTQYF	TGTGCCAGCAGTGAGTTACTAGCGGCAGATACGCAGTATTTT	once	14	TRBD2	TRBV25-1	TRBJ2-3
CASSFRQGGNEKLFF	TGTGCCAGCAGCTTCCGTCAGGGGGGAAATGAAAAACTGTTTTTT	NA	15	TRBD1	TRBV13	TRBJ1-4
CASSDKTGWGAFF	TGCGCCAGCAGTGACAAGACAGGCTGGGGGGCTTTCTTT	NA	13	NA	TRBV10-1	TRBJ1-1
CASSPGQGSETQYF	TGTGCCAGCTCACCCGGACAGGGCAGTGAGACCCAGTACTTC	once	14	TRBD1	TRBV18	TRBJ2-5
CSVTLENEQFF	TGCAGCGTTACACTAGAAAATGAGCAGTTCTTC	NA	11	NA	TRBV29-1	TRBJ2-1
CASTEGGILNTEAFF	TGTGCCAGCACCGAAGGAGGGATACTGAACACTGAAGCTTTCTTT	NA	15	NA	TRBV6-5	TRBJ1-1
CATSRTNTPTYNEQFF	TGTGCCACCAGCAGGACAAACACACCTACCTACAATGAGCAGTTCTTC	NA	16	NA	TRBV15	TRBJ2-1
CASSQDQPSLAGVWADTQYF	TGTGCCAGCAGCCAAGATCAGCCCTCCCTAGCGGGAGTGTGGGCAGATACGCAGTATTTT	NA	20	TRBD2	TRBV3-1/TRBV3-2	TRBJ2-3
CASSTGLADTGELFF	TGTGCCAGCAGCACAGGACTAGCGGACACCGGGGAGCTGTTTTTT	few	15	TRBD2	TRBV9	TRBJ2-2
CASSWGGGEQYF	TGTGCCAGCAGTTGGGGGGGCGGCGAGCAGTACTTC	NA	12	NA	TRBV12-3/TRBV12-4	TRBJ2-7
CASSTTGGSLYEQYF	TGTGCCAGCAGCACCACAGGGGGAAGCCTGTACGAGCAGTACTTC	NA	15	TRBD1	TRBV28	TRBJ2-7
CAARRDIQETQYF	TGTGCCGCTCGAAGGGACATCCAAGAGACCCAGTACTTC	NA	13	NA	TRBV10-3	TRBJ2-5
CASSPSSYEQYF	TGTGCCAGCTCCCCTAGCTCCTACGAGCAGTACTTC	few	12	NA	TRBV27	TRBJ2-7
CASSSTGGTGSSGNTIYF	TGCGCCAGCAGCTCCACAGGGGGCACGGGTTCCTCTGGAAACACCATATATTTT	NA	18	TRBD1	TRBV5-1	TRBJ1-3
CASSQSGDTQYF	TGCGCCAGCAGCCAATCAGGAGATACGCAGTATTTT	NA	12	NA	TRBV4-1	TRBJ2-3